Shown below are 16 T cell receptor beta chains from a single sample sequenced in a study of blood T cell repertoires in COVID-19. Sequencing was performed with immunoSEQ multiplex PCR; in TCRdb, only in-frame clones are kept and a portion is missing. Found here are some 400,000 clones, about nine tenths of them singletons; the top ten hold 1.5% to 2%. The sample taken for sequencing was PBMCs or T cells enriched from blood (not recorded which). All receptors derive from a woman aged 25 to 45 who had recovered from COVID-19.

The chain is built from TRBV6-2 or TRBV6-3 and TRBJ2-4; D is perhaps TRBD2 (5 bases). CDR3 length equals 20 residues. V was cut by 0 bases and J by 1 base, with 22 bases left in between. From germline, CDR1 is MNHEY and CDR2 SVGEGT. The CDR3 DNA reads TGTGCCAGCAGTTACTCGATAATGACTAATCTTGGCCTGGCCAAAAACATTCAGTACTTC. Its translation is CASSYSIMTNLGLAKNIQYF.

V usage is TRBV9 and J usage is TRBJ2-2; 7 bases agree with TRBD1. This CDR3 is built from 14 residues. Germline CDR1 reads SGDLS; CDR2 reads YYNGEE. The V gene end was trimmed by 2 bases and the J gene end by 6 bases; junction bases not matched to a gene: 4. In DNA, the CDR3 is TGTGCCAGCAGCGTTCTCGGGACAGCCGGGGAGCTGTTTTTT. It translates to CASSVLGTAGELFF.

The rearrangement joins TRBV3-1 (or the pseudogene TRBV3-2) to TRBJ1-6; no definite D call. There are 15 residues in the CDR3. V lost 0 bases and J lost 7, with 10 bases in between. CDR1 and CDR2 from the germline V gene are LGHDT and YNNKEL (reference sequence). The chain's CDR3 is CASSQDWTGNSPLHF. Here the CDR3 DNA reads TGTGCCAGCAGCCAAGATTGGACGGGGAATTCACCCCTCCACTTT.

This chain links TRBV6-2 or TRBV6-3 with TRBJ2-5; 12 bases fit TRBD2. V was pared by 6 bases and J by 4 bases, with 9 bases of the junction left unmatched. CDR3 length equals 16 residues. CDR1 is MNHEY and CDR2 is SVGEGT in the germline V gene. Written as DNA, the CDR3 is TGTGCCAGCAGCCACCTCCTAGCGGGGGGGGGAGAGACCCAGTACTTC. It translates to CASSHLLAGGGETQYF.

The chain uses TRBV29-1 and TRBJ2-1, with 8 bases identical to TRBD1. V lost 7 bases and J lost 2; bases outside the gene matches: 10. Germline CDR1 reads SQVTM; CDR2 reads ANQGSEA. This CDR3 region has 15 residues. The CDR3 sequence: CSGKTRTGPYNEQFF. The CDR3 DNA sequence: TGCAGCGGTAAAACCCGGACAGGGCCCTACAATGAGCAGTTCTTC.

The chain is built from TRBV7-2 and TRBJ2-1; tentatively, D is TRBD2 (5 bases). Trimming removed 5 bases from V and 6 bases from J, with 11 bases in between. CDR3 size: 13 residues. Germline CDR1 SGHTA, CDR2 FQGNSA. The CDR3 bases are TGTGCCAGCAGCCTGGGGAGCCCCAATGAGCAGTTCTTC. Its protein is CASSLGSPNEQFF. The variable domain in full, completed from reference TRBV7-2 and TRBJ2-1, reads GAGVSQSPSNKVTEKGKDVELRCDPISGHTALYWYRQSLGQGLEFLIYFQGNSAPDKSGLPSDRFSAERTGGSVSTLTIQRTQQEDSAVYLCASSLGSPNEQFFGPGTRLTVL.

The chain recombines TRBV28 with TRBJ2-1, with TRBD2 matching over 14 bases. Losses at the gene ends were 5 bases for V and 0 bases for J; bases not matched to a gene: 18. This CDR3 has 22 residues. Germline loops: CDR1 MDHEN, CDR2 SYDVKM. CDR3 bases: TGTGCCAGCAGTCCCCCCTCCATGACTAGCGGGAGGGCCGTAAACTCCTACAATGAGCAGTTCTTC. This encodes CASSPPSMTSGRAVNSYNEQFF.

CDR3 in amino acids: CASRPGGGLFDEQYF. The CDR3, as DNA: TGTGCCAGTAGGCCAGGTGGTGGCCTTTTCGACGAGCAGTACTTC. This chain uses TRBV19 with TRBJ2-7; no clear D. V lost 6 bases, J lost 5 bases, and 20 bases lay in between. Germline CDR1 is LNHDA and CDR2 is SQIVND (reference sequence). The CDR3 covers 15 residues.

CDR3 residues: CASNHPSRDRGFGLRYEQYF. The CDR3 coding sequence is TGTGCCAGCAACCACCCGTCCCGGGACAGGGGCTTCGGTCTGAGGTACGAGCAGTACTTC. The chain joins TRBV28 to TRBJ2-7; TRBD1 matches at 10 bases. Trimming cost V 7 bases and J 4 bases; bases outside gene matches: 25. This CDR3 has 20 residues. CDR1 MDHEN and CDR2 SYDVKM come from the germline V gene.

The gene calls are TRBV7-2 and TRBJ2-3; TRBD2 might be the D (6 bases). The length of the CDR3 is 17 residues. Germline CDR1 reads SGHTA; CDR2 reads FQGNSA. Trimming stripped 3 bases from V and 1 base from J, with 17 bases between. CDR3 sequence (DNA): TGTGCCAGCAGCTTTATGCGGTCGCGGGGACGCACAGATACGCAGTATTTT. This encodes CASSFMRSRGRTDTQYF.

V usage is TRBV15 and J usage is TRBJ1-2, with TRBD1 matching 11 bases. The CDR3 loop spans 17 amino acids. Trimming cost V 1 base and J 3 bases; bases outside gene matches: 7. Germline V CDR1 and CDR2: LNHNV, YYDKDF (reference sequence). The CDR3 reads CATSRVGTGGRYYGYTF. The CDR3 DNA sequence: TGTGCCACCAGCAGAGTCGGGACAGGGGGTCGGTACTATGGCTACACCTTC.

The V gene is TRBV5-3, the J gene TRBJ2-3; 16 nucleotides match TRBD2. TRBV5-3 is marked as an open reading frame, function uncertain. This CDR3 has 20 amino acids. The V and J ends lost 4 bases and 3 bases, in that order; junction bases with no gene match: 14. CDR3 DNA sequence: TGTGCCAGAAGCCCGATACCGGGACTAGCGGGGGGGCTAGATACAGATACGCAGTATTTT. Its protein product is CARSPIPGLAGGLDTDTQYF.

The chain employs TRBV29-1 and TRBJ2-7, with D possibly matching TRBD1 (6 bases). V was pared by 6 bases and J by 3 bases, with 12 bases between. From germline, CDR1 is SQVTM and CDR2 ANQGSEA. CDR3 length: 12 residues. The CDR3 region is CSVGTNVYEQYF. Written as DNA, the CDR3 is TGCAGCGTCGGGACAAACGTCTACGAGCAGTACTTC.

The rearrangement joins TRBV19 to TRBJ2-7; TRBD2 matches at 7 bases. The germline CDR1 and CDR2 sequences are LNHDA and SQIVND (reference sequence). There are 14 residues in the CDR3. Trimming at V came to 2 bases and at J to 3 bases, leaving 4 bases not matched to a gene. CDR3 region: CASSIRAGVYEQYF. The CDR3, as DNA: TGTGCCAGTAGTATACGGGCGGGAGTCTACGAGCAGTACTTC.

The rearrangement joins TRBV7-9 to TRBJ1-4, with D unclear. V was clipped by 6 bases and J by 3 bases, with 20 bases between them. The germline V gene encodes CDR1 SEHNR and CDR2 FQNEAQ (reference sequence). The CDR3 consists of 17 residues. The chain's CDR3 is CASSPMKQRMANEKLFF. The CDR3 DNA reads TGTGCCAGCAGTCCCATGAAGCAGCGGATGGCTAATGAAAAACTGTTTTTT.

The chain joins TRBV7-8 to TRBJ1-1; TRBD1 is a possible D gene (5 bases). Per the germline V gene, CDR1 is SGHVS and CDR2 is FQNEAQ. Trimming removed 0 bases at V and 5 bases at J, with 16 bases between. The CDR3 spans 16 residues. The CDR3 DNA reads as TGTGCCAGCAGCTTAGCAGGGCGTTTTGGGGGGACTGAAGCTTTCTTT. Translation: CASSLAGRFGGTEAFF.